Presented here are 7 T cell receptor beta chains from one specimen sequenced in a study of T cell repertoires in cytomegalovirus infection. These receptors' antigens are unknown. TCRdb used MiXCR to reprocess the reads, holding one entry per CDR3 protein. The sample holds around 900,000 distinct CDR3 sequences, about a third seen once. The starting material was cultured CD8+ T cells from PBMCs, obtained from culture after CMV antigen stimulation. The receptors were sampled from a human donor in good health (CMV status not recorded). Some clones in this sample may be carry-over from other donors' samples.

The sample holds a few counts of this clonotype. The chain uses TRBV27 and TRBJ1-5, with D unresolved. From germline, CDR1 is MNHEY and CDR2 SMNVEV (reference sequence). The CDR3 length is 12 residues. Trimming stripped 6 bases from V and 7 bases from J, with 10 bases between. The CDR3 here is CASSKHGQPQHF. In DNA form, the CDR3 reads TGTGCCAGCAGCAAGCACGGACAGCCCCAGCATTTT.

The DNA for the CDR3 is TGTGCCAGCAGTTTAGAGACAGACACTAACTATGGCTACACCTTC. Amino acid sequence: CASSLETDTNYGYTF. The chain links TRBV28 to TRBJ1-2, with D possibly being TRBD1 (5 bases). Trimming took 2 bases from V and 0 from J, leaving 10 bases between them. The germline V gene has CDR1 MDHEN and CDR2 SYDVKM. The CDR3 sequence is 15 residues long.

This clonotype was detected a few times. The chain is built from TRBV7-6 and TRBJ2-7; D perhaps matches TRBD1 (5 bases). The CDR3 contains 14 residues. V was trimmed by 5 bases and J by 6 bases, leaving 17 bases between them. CDR1 SGHVS and CDR2 FNYEAQ come from the germline V gene. This CDR3 reads CASSINWQGGEQYF. The CDR3 region has the DNA TGTGCCAGCAGCATCAACTGGCAGGGTGGCGAGCAGTACTTC. Full variable domain (rest looked up from reference TRBV7-6 and TRBJ2-7): GAGVSQSPRYKVTKRGQDVALRCDPISGHVSLYWYRQALGQGPEFLTYFNYEAQQDKSGLPNDRFSAERPEGSISTLTIQRTEQRDSAMYRCASSINWQGGEQYFGPGTRLTVT.

This clonotype was detected a few times. V and J are TRBV4-1 and TRBJ2-2; D remains unclear. Trimming took off 2 bases at V and 5 bases at J, with 6 bases between the two ends. The CDR3 is 13 amino acids. Germline CDR1 is MGHRA and CDR2 is YSYEKL. CDR3 sequence reads: CASSQTRTGELFF. CDR3 bases: TGCGCCAGCAGCCAAACCCGGACCGGGGAGCTGTTTTTT.

The chain joins TRBV6-2 or TRBV6-3 to TRBJ2-1; perhaps TRBD1 as D (6 bases). V was shortened by 6 bases and J by 4 bases, with 22 bases between the two germline ends. CDR3 size: 17 residues. From germline, CDR1 is MNHEY and CDR2 SVGEGT. The CDR3: CASSSLVYRTEYNEQFF. Written as DNA, the CDR3 is TGTGCCAGCAGCAGCCTGGTATACCGGACAGAGTACAATGAGCAGTTCTTC.

The sample holds many counts of this clonotype. This chain connects TRBV7-6 to TRBJ1-1; D remains unclear. V shed 4 bases and J shed 4 bases, with 13 bases lying between them. The CDR3 totals 14 residues. Per germline, CDR1 SGHVS and CDR2 FNYEAQ. DNA of the CDR3: TGTGCCAGCAGCTCGGCGTACGCGGGCACTGAAGCTTTCTTT. Translating it yields CASSSAYAGTEAFF.

This chain uses TRBV28 with TRBJ2-7; unclear D gene. The CDR3 spans 13 residues. Trimming took 10 bases from V and 1 from J, leaving 14 bases between them. The germline V gene has CDR1 MDHEN and CDR2 SYDVKM. The CDR3 DNA reads as TGTGCCACTTCTCCTGCCCTTTCCTACGAGCAGTACGTC. This translates into CATSPALSYEQYV.